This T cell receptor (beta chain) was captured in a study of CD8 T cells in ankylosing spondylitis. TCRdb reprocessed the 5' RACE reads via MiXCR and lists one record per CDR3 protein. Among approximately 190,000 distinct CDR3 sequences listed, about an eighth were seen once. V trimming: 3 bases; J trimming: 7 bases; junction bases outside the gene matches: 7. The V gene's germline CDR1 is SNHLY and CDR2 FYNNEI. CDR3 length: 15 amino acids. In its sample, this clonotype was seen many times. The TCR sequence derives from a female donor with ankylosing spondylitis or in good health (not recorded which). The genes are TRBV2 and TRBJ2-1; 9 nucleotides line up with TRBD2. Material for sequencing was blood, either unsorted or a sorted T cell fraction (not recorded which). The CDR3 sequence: CASSDWASGNNEQFF. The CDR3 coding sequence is TGTGCCAGCAGTGATTGGGCTAGCGGGAATAATGAGCAGTTCTTC.